This TCR beta chain was documented in a study of T cells in Graves' hyperthyroidism and ophthalmopathy. Study-wide results and limits: From stable hyperthyroidism, ophthalmopathy was separated by a 13 V-J model.

The investigators amplified TCR beta CDR3 regions from RNA transcripts. First-round RT-PCR with HTBI primers amplified the TCR CDR3 region. TCRdb independently ran MiXCR on the multiplex PCR reads; one entry per CDR3 protein. The table records approximately 520,000 distinct CDR3 sequences, 20% to 25% of them present only once. With regard to this clonotype: The target antigen is unknown.

This CDR3 spans 14 amino acids. V lost 4 bases and J lost 7, with 16 bases in between. CDR1 MGHDK and CDR2 SYGVNS come from the germline V gene. The gene calls are TRBV25-1 and TRBJ1-2; maybe TRBD1 (6 bases). This receptor was obtained from a man aged 18-30 years with Graves' hyperthyroidism. The sequenced sample consisted of blood. The DNA of the CDR3 is TGTGCCAGCAGTGCAATACAGGGTAAAGGTGGCTACACCTTC. Residues: CASSAIQGKGGYTF.